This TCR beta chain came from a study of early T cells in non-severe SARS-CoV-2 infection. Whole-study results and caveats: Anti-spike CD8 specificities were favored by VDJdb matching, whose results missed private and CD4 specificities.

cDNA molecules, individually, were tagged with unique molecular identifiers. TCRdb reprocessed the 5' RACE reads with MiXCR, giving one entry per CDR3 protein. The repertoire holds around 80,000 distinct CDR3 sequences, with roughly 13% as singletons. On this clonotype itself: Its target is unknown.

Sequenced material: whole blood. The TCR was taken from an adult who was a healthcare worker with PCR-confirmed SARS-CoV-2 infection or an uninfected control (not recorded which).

CDR3 coding DNA: TGTGCCAGCAGCTTAGTCAGTGTCAACACTGAAGCTTTCTTT. This encodes CASSLVSVNTEAFF. The chain joins TRBV7-9 to TRBJ1-1, with D hard to call. The CDR3 is 14 amino acids. Per the germline V gene, CDR1 is SEHNR and CDR2 is FQNEAQ (reference sequence). Deletions cut 1 base from V and 2 bases from J, with 8 bases between.